This record concerns one T cell receptor (beta chain) sequence. These data belong to a study of CD8+ T cells in alopecia areata. Whole-study context: In an open-label trial, patients got 5 to 10 mg tofacitinib twice daily.

Isolated RNA was reverse transcribed into cDNA used as the sequencing template. TCRdb keeps only in-frame clones here, not all; method: immunoSEQ multiplex PCR. The sample yields around 200,000 clones, roughly 60% seen once. The TCR sequence derives from a human donor with alopecia areata. The source material was CD4+ T cells sorted from blood, sampled at week 0.

The DNA for the CDR3 is TGTGCCTCAAGCGGACAGTTAGAAGGTGGCTACACCTTC. Translated: CASSGQLEGGYTF. The gene calls are TRBV30 and TRBJ1-2, with D perhaps TRBD1 (6 bases). Trimming left V 7 bases short and J 7 bases short, with 19 bases between. The CDR3 is 13 residues long. CDR1 is GTSNPN and CDR2 is SVGIG in the germline V gene (reference sequence).